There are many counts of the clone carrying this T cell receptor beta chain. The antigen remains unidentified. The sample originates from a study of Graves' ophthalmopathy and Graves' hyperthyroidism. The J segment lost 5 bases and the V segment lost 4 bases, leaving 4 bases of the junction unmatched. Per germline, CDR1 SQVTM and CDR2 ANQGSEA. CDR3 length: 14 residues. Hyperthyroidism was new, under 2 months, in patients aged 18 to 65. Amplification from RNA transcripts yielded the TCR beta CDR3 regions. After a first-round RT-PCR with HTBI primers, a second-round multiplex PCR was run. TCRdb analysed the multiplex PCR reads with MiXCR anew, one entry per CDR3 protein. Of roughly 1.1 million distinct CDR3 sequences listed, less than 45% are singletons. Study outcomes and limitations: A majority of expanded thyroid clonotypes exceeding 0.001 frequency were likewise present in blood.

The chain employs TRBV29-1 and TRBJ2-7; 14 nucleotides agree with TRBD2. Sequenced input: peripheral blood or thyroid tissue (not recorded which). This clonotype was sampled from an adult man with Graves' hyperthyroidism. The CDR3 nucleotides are TGCAGCGTTGGAGGGACTAGCGGGAGTAACGAGCAGTACTTC. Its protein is CSVGGTSGSNEQYF.